The text below deals with one T cell receptor (beta chain). The table came from immunoSEQ multiplex PCR; TCRdb's copy has only in-frame clones and leaves some out. The table shows about 30,000 clones, with 90% to 95% occurring only once. The data belong to a study of T cell changes during pregnancy in multiple sclerosis. The CDR3 extends over 14 amino acids. Germline V gene lookup returns CDR1 MRHNA and CDR2 SNTAGT. V shed 3 bases and J 9 bases; nucleotides not matched to a gene: 4. The chain carries TRBV6-4 and TRBJ2-1; 11 nucleotides agree with TRBD2. The TCR was taken from a female donor with multiple sclerosis, enrolled in a pregnancy study. The material was CD4+ T cells from peripheral blood mononuclear cells, obtained after pregnancy. CDR3 sequence (DNA): TGTGCCAGCAGTGAACTAGCGGGAGTCCTTGAGCAGTTCTTC. Translating it yields CASSELAGVLEQFF.